This TCR beta chain was recovered during a study of T cell responses to AZD1222 COVID-19 vaccine. Study observations and caveats: In a largely white British group with more females than males, clonal diversity was possibly underestimated. Spike-wide coverage was observed for vaccine-associated CD4 TCRs, with dominant responses at 160-218 and 743-854.

A word on this clone: Antigen: not known.

V was trimmed by 0 bases and J by 3 bases, leaving 12 bases between them. The germline V gene encodes CDR1 SGHVS and CDR2 FQNEAQ. The length of the CDR3 is 15 residues. Assay: immunoSEQ multiplex PCR; the TCRdb copy retains only in-frame clones and omits some. The table lists some 120,000 clones, around 88% of them singletons, with around 10% in the top ten. This TCR was sampled from an adult in good health. Sequenced material: peripheral blood, taken on day 0 of MenACWY control vaccination. This chain connects TRBV7-8 to TRBJ2-7; D uncertain. DNA of the CDR3: TGTGCCAGCAGCTTAGCGACGGGTAACAGCTACGAGCAGTACTTC. The encoded protein is CASSLATGNSYEQYF.